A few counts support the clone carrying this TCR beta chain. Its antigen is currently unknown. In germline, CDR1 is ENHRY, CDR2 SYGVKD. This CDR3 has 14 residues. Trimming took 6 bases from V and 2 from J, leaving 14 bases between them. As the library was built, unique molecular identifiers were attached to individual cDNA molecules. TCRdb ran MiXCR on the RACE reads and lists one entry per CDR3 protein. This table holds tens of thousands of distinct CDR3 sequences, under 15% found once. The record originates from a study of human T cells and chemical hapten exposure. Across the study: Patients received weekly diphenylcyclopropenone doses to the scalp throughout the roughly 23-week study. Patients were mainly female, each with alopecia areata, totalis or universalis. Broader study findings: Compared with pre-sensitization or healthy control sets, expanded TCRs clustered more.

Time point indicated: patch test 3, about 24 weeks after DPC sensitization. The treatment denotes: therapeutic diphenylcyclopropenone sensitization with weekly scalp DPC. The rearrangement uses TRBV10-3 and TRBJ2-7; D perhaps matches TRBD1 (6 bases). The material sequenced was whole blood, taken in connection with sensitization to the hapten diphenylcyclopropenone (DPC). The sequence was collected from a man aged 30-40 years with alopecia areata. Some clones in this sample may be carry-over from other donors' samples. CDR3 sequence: CAIRAEQGTYEQYF. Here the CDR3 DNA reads TGTGCCATCAGAGCCGAACAGGGAACCTACGAGCAGTACTTC.